The subject of this entry is one T cell receptor (beta chain). Its antigen is currently unknown. The record originates from a study of CXCR3-negative and CXCR3-positive naive CD8 T cells. The study, taken as a whole, reports: Memory CD8+ cells showed much lower diversity, while both naive subsets were comparably high. Naive cells that were CXCR3-negative or CXCR3-positive used TRBV-TRBJ genes alike, while memory cells diverged. The study found more hydrophobic TRB CDR3s in CXCR3-positive naive cells than in CXCR3-negative naive cells. Because surface CD5 did not distinguish the naive subsets, TCR strength was inferred from TRB CDR3 properties.

This CDR3 comprises 16 residues. CDR1 and CDR2 (germline): MNHNS, SASEGT. The authors prepared UMI-labeled TRB cDNA libraries by 5' RACE. No DNA is given; TCRdb re-called the 5' RACE reads and lists each CDR3 protein once. The sample holds 130,000 to 150,000 distinct CDR3 sequences. CD45RO-CCR7+CD27+CD95- expression identified naive CD8+ T cells. This rearrangement joins TRBV6-1 to TRBJ2-2; TCRdb returns TRBD1, unconfirmable since there is no DNA. This TCR derives from a human donor in good health. Some clones in this sample may be carry-over from other donors' samples. Specimen: naive CXCR3+ CD8+ T cells from blood. Subset here: CD45RO-CCR7+CD27+CD95- naive CD8+ T cells expressing CXCR3 (TNR3+). The CDR3 region is CASTRGLAGRTGELFF.